This T cell receptor (beta chain) was sequenced for a study of tumor-infiltrating lymphocytes in primary liver carcinoma. Study summary: The patients had histopathologically diagnosed primary liver carcinoma, and their disease was treated by surgical resection. The cohort included men and women aged 30 to 69 years.

Study conclusions and caveats: Tumor-adjacent and tumor-blood pairs shared less of their repertoires than tumor region pairs shared.

Unsorted whole blood served as the source of blood RNA, and germline DNA was extracted as well. No patient had received treatment, and all had chronic HBV infection. Constant-region priming of roughly 0.45 ug total RNA yielded TCR beta cDNA. What produced the TCR beta libraries was three nested multiplex PCR rounds using slightly modified ARM-PCR. The opening two PCR rounds, around 11 cycles each, paired TRBV1-TRBV30 forward primers with a C-beta reverse primer. TCRdb processed the multiplex PCR reads anew with MiXCR; each CDR3 protein has one entry. This sample has 300,000 to 400,000 distinct CDR3 sequences, with about two thirds found just once. This clonotype is a singleton in its sample. What it recognizes is unknown. The junction shows a germline mismatch at one end, possibly a read error. The germline V gene encodes CDR1 SGHKS and CDR2 YYEKEE (reference sequence). This CDR3 spans 14 amino acids.

Sequences were obtained from peripheral blood. The origin of this receptor is a middle-aged man with primary liver carcinoma and hepatitis B virus infection. The rearrangement links TRBV5-5 to TRBJ1-4, with TRBD1 identical over 10 bases. The DNA for the CDR3 is TGTACCAGCAGCTTTTGGACAGGGGGAGAAAAACTGTTTTTT. Its protein is CTSSFWTGGEKLFF.